This entry lists 23 T cell receptor beta chains sequenced from one sample in a study of PD-L1 blockade in urothelial cancer (dated by TCRdb to the late 2010s). The library relied on the immunoSEQ multiplex PCR assay. TCRdb took this table from immuneACCESS and kept in-frame rearrangements with V and J called. Such tables lack part of the clones; where checked against another copy, unresolved V genes explain under half of the gap, and the rest is unexplained. The sample table lists some 120,000 clones, around 88% of them with a count of one. More than 1.5% of the sample comes from the top ten. The sample's time point, from its label and the paper: peripheral blood 6 weeks after treatment start. The material was PBMCs, obtained around atezolizumab (anti-PD-L1) treatment. These receptors were collected from a man aged 60-69 years with urothelial cancer.

The chain carries TRBV5-1 and TRBJ2-1; 7 bases are shared with TRBD2. Per the germline V gene, CDR1 is SGHRS and CDR2 is YFSETQ. The CDR3 length is 18 residues. The trim removed 4 bases at V and 0 bases at J, leaving 13 bases unmatched. CDR3 in amino acids: CASSGGGTSHSSYNEQFF. For the CDR3, the DNA is TGCGCCAGCAGCGGCGGGGGAACTAGCCACAGCTCCTACAATGAGCAGTTCTTC.

The chain couples TRBV5-1 to TRBJ1-1; weak D call: TRBD1 (6 bases). The CDR3 length is 13 residues. CDR1 and CDR2 from the germline V gene are SGHRS and YFSETQ. The V gene lost 4 bases and the J gene lost 0 bases, with 7 bases spanning the gap. The CDR3 sequence: CASSGQLNTEAFF. Here the CDR3 DNA reads TGCGCCAGCAGCGGACAGCTGAACACTGAAGCTTTCTTT.

Note on this clone: The DNA is left out, because the CDR3 cannot be placed on it with certainty; the CDR3 is given as TCRdb lists it. This rearrangement joins TRBV21-1 to TRBJ2-7; the table's D call, TRBD2, has no DNA check behind it. TRBV21-1 counts as a pseudogene. The CDR3 extends over 19 residues, inclusive of both ends. This CDR3 reads CASSKRFGNGTSGSNEQYF.

The rearrangement uses TRBV27 and TRBJ2-1; 10 nucleotides match TRBD2. Germline CDR1 and CDR2: MNHEY and SMNVEV (reference sequence). The CDR3 contains 15 residues. After removal of 6 bases from V and 4 bases from J, the junction contained 6 bases not matched to a gene. The CDR3 coding sequence is TGTGCCAGCAGAGGCCCAGCGGGGGGGTACAATGAGCAGTTCTTC. Translated, it gives CASRGPAGGYNEQFF.

The chain joins TRBV7-3 to TRBJ2-3; 13 bases fit TRBD2. This CDR3 spans 15 amino acids. The V gene's germline CDR1 is SGHTA and CDR2 FQGTGA. The J segment lost 6 bases and the V segment lost 5 bases, leaving 5 bases of the junction unmatched. The CDR3 protein is CASSATSGRGDTQYF. Written as DNA, the CDR3 is TGTGCCAGCAGCGCAACTAGCGGGAGGGGGGATACGCAGTATTTT.

This clone was seen a single time. Distinct nucleotide sequences in the sample also encode this CDR3. The rearrangement joins TRBV28 to TRBJ1-2; TRBD1 matches 7 bases. V lost 2 bases to trimming and J lost 3 bases; unmatched junction nucleotides: 0. The germline V gene has CDR1 MDHEN and CDR2 SYDVKM. The length of the CDR3 is 13 residues. In DNA, the CDR3 is TGTGCCAGCAGTTTAACAGGGGACTATGGCTACACCTTC. It encodes CASSLTGDYGYTF.

This chain links TRBV6-5 with TRBJ1-2, with 7 bases aligning to TRBD1. CDR1 MNHEY and CDR2 SVGAGI come from the germline V gene. After removal of 5 bases from V and 7 bases from J, the junction contained 13 bases not matched to a gene. This CDR3 spans 15 amino acids. The CDR3 DNA reads as TGTGCCAGCAGTCCCCCTGAGGTCAGGGGGGTTGGCTACACCTTC. Its protein is CASSPPEVRGVGYTF.

This rearrangement joins TRBV19 to TRBJ1-1; D ambiguous. The CDR3 covers 15 residues. In germline, CDR1 is LNHDA, CDR2 SQIVND (reference sequence). The V end was cut by 3 bases, the J end by 2 bases, with 13 bases between. CDR3 nucleotides: TGTGCCAGTAGTATTCGGACGGGGTATAACACTGAAGCTTTCTTT. Translation gives CASSIRTGYNTEAFF.

The chain recombines TRBV19 with TRBJ2-1, with D possibly being TRBD2 (5 bases). Germline V lookup: CDR1 LNHDA, CDR2 SQIVND (reference sequence). V lost 3 bases and J lost 5, with 8 bases in between. The CDR3 has 13 residues. In DNA, the CDR3 is TGTGCCAGTAGTATTCGAGGGAACAATGAGCAGTTCTTC. This gives the protein CASSIRGNNEQFF.

V and J are TRBV28 and TRBJ2-1; 10 bases agree with TRBD1. The germline V gene has CDR1 MDHEN and CDR2 SYDVKM. The CDR3 has 16 amino acids. The ends lost 4 bases at V and 10 bases at J; junction bases unmatched: 13. The CDR3 DNA is TGTGCCAGCAGTTCTGTGGGACAGGGGAACGATAGCGAGCAGTTCTTC. Amino acid sequence: CASSSVGQGNDSEQFF.

Only one count was recorded for this clone. The chain couples TRBV29-1 to TRBJ2-7, with a weak D call TRBD2 (5 bases). V lost 4 bases and J 7 bases, leaving 17 bases between the germline ends. This CDR3 contains 13 residues. Germline V CDR1 and CDR2: SQVTM, ANQGSEA. The CDR3 region has the DNA TGCAGCGTTGCCCATCCGGCGGGCTCGGAGCAGTACTTC. Its translation: CSVAHPAGSEQYF.

In this sample, this clone turned up once. The chain couples TRBV7-9 to TRBJ2-1; 10 bases agree with TRBD2. After removal of 0 bases from V and 2 bases from J, the junction contained 4 bases not matched to a gene. Germline V gives CDR1 SEHNR, CDR2 FQNEAQ (reference sequence). CDR3 length: 17 residues. CDR3 protein: CASSLARSGRAYNEQFF. The CDR3 DNA is TGTGCCAGCAGCTTAGCGAGGAGCGGGAGGGCCTACAATGAGCAGTTCTTC. Looking up the rest from reference TRBV7-9 and TRBJ2-1 gives the full variable domain: DTGVSQNPRHKITKRGQNVTFRCDPISEHNRLYWYRQTLGQGPEFLTYFQNEAQLEKSRLLSDRFSAERPKGSFSTLEIQRTEQGDSAMYLCASSLARSGRAYNEQFFGPGTRLTVL.

This clone was recorded only once. The chain recombines TRBV7-2 with TRBJ2-1; 15 bases are shared with TRBD2. Germline loops: CDR1 SGHTA, CDR2 FQGNSA. The V and J ends lost 5 bases and 7 bases, in that order; junction bases with no gene match: 3. CDR3 length: 15 amino acids. The CDR3 spells CASSPGLAGGNEQFF. The CDR3 DNA reads as TGTGCCAGCAGCCCCGGACTAGCGGGGGGGAATGAGCAGTTCTTC. Drawing the rest from reference TRBV7-2 and TRBJ2-1, the complete variable domain is GAGVSQSPSNKVTEKGKDVELRCDPISGHTALYWYRQSLGQGLEFLIYFQGNSAPDKSGLPSDRFSAERTGGSVSTLTIQRTQQEDSAVYLCASSPGLAGGNEQFFGPGTRLTVL.

The rearrangement uses TRBV9 and TRBJ2-1, with D possibly being TRBD1 (6 bases). Trimming took 0 bases from V and 8 from J, leaving 18 bases between them. There are 16 residues in the CDR3. The germline gives CDR1 SGDLS, CDR2 YYNGEE. In DNA form, the CDR3 reads TGTGCCAGCAGCGTAGGGGTTGGTGGGGACATCCATGAGCAGTTCTTC. It is translated as CASSVGVGGDIHEQFF.

V gene TRBV12-5 combines with J gene TRBJ2-5; D remains ambiguous. Germline CDR1 reads LGHNT; CDR2 reads FRNRAP. CDR3 length equals 14 residues. Trimming left V 3 bases short and J 5 bases short, with 13 bases between. CDR3 DNA sequence: TGTGCTAGTGGTTTATCGCAGGCCCGCGAGACCCAGTACTTC. It encodes CASGLSQARETQYF.

The chain employs TRBV11-3 and TRBJ2-3, with 9 bases lining up with TRBD1. The CDR3 has 15 amino acids. Germline V gene data show CDR1 as SGHNT and CDR2 as YENEEA. V gave up 5 bases and J gave up 2 bases; unmatched junction bases: 5. CDR3 loop: CASSRGQGPTDTQYF. The DNA of the CDR3 is TGTGCCAGCAGCCGGGGACAGGGTCCCACAGATACGCAGTATTTT.

The chain couples TRBV5-1 to TRBJ2-3; tentative D call: TRBD1 (6 bases). The germline CDR1 and CDR2 sequences are SGHRS and YFSETQ. The CDR3 has 15 amino acids. Between the trimmed V and J ends, which lost 4 bases and 4 bases, there was a span of 16 bases. CDR3 in DNA: TGCGCCAGCAGCCCCTACAGGGTGGCCCCAGATACGCAGTATTTT. This codes for CASSPYRVAPDTQYF.

The gene calls are TRBV18 and TRBJ2-3, with 9 bases identical to TRBD2. The CDR3 runs 16 residues. J was trimmed by 4 bases and V by 1 base; bases with no gene match: 6. Germline CDR1 and CDR2: KGHSH and LQKENI. CDR3 in amino acids: CASSPLRGGASDTQYF. The CDR3 region has the DNA TGTGCCAGCTCACCACTGCGCGGGGGGGCTTCAGATACGCAGTATTTT.

The V and J genes are TRBV6-5 and TRBJ1-4, with 8 bases matching TRBD1. Trimming took 5 bases from V and 2 from J; bases not matched to a gene: 4. From germline, CDR1 is MNHEY and CDR2 SVGAGI. This CDR3 is built from 15 residues. For the CDR3, the DNA is TGTGCCAGCAGTCGGACAGGGTTGACTAATGAAAAACTGTTTTTT. It translates to CASSRTGLTNEKLFF.

The chain uses TRBV27 and TRBJ1-2, with a tentative D call TRBD1 (5 bases). V lost 5 bases and J lost 4, with 14 bases in between. The CDR3 runs to 14 residues. Germline-derived CDR1 and CDR2 are MNHEY and SMNVEV (reference sequence). CDR3 DNA sequence: TGTGCCAGCAGTCCCCCTGGGGGGTTCTATGGCTACACCTTC. The encoded protein is CASSPPGGFYGYTF.

The genes are TRBV6-6 and TRBJ1-5, with no clear D. CDR1 and CDR2 from the germline V gene are MNHNY and SVGAGI (reference sequence). This CDR3 is built from 15 residues. Deletions cut 6 bases from V and 0 bases from J, with 12 bases between. The CDR3 DNA reads TGTGCCAGCAGAGAAGTGAGCCATAGCAATCAGCCCCAGCATTTT. It encodes CASREVSHSNQPQHF.

This clone was observed once. The V call is TRBV5-1, the J call TRBJ2-2, with 8 bases fitting TRBD2. CDR3 length equals 17 residues. CDR1 and CDR2 (germline): SGHRS, YFSETQ. V lost 3 bases to trimming and J lost 5 bases; unmatched junction nucleotides: 12. CDR3 in amino acids: CASSSRGDSWLTGELFF. CDR3 in DNA: TGCGCCAGCAGCTCGCGGGGGGACTCTTGGTTGACCGGGGAGCTGTTTTTT.

V gene TRBV5-1 combines with J gene TRBJ2-7, with 7 bases identical to TRBD2. Germline loops: CDR1 SGHRS, CDR2 YFSETQ. There are 14 residues in the CDR3. With 7 bases clipped from V and 2 bases from J, the junction kept 9 bases outside the gene matches. The CDR3 DNA is TGCGCCAGCTGGGAGGGTTCAGCGACCTACGAGCAGTACTTC. Protein: CASWEGSATYEQYF.